This passage covers 15 T cell receptor beta chains from one sample sequenced in a study of regulatory T cells in long-lasting Graves disease. Libraries of TCR beta came from iRepertoire HTBI primers plus Arm-PCR of CDR3 regions. From the multiplex PCR reads, TCRdb called clonotypes with MiXCR, one entry per CDR3 protein. The sample consists of more than 450,000 distinct CDR3 sequences, about 16% of them appearing once. Documented time point: newly diagnosed GD, antithyroid drugs for less than 3 months. After RNA was extracted from PBMCs, the TCR library was made from it. These data were likewise used in another study, on T cells in Graves' hyperthyroidism and ophthalmopathy.

The sequences come from peripheral blood mononuclear cells (PBMCs), collected at new diagnosis, from a patient treated with antithyroid drugs. Receptors originate from a man aged 35 to 55 with Graves disease.

The J gene is TRBJ2-3, the V gene TRBV2; 10 nucleotides agree with TRBD2. Germline V CDR1 and CDR2: SNHLY, FYNNEI. V lost 5 bases, J lost 7 bases, and 9 bases stayed unmatched. The CDR3 covers 15 residues. CDR3 region: CASSYSSGSLYTQYF. CDR3 nucleotides: TGTGCCAGCAGTTACTCTAGCGGGAGTCTGTATACGCAGTATTTT. The full variable domain, completed using reference TRBV2 and TRBJ2-3, is EPEVTQTPSHQVTQMGQEVILRCVPISNHLYFYWYRQILGQKVEFLVSFYNNEISEKSEIFDDQFSVERPDGSNFTLKIRSTKLEDSAMYFCASSYSSGSLYTQYFGPGTRLTVL.

This clonotype was observed many times. The V call is TRBV7-3, the J call TRBJ2-2; D is possibly TRBD1 (6 bases). The CDR3 covers 16 residues. Trimming took 2 bases from V and 2 from J, leaving 12 bases between them. Germline V gene data show CDR1 as SGHTA and CDR2 as FQGTGA. CDR3 sequence: CASSLWGTHNTGELFF. CDR3 bases: TGTGCCAGCAGCTTATGGGGGACACATAACACCGGGGAGCTGTTTTTT.

The chain employs TRBV6-1 and TRBJ2-2; a possible D gene is TRBD1 (6 bases). The CDR3 covers 17 residues. Trimming left V 6 bases short and J 8 bases short, with 25 bases between. CDR1 and CDR2 (germline): MNHNS, SASEGT. Written as DNA, the CDR3 is TGTGCCAGCAGACAGGGCTGGTCTCGAGTCTCCACGGGGGAGCTGTTTTTT. Its protein product is CASRQGWSRVSTGELFF.

V usage is TRBV4-2 and J usage is TRBJ1-4; TRBD1 agrees at 9 bases. The J call is doubtful: the DNA matches TRBJ1-6 better. CDR1 is LGHNA, CDR2 YNFKEQ, per germline. CDR3 size: 16 residues. In DNA, the CDR3 is TGTGCCAGCAGCCAAGGACAGGGGGCCTATAATTCACCCCTCCACTTT. It encodes CASSQGQGAYNSPLHF.

This clonotype was seen ten or more times. This chain uses TRBV24-1 with TRBJ2-5; D unresolved. Germline lookup yields CDR1 KGHDR and CDR2 SFDVKD. Between the trimmed V and J ends, which lost 0 bases and 2 bases, there was a span of 9 bases. CDR3 length equals 15 residues. CDR3 nucleotides: TGTGCCACCAGTGATTTGCCCCCGAATCAAGAGACCCAGTACTTC. It translates to CATSDLPPNQETQYF.

This clonotype was picked up one time. The chain carries TRBV29-1 and TRBJ2-7; D gene ambiguous. CDR3 length: 13 amino acids. Trimming removed 6 bases from V and 0 bases from J, with 12 bases in between. The germline V gene encodes CDR1 SQVTM and CDR2 ANQGSEA. The CDR3 nucleotides are TGCAGCGTGGCGAACAGACTCTCCTACGAGCAGTACTTC. Amino acid sequence: CSVANRLSYEQYF.

This clonotype was detected ten times or more. The chain uses TRBV28 and TRBJ1-5, with 7 bases fitting TRBD1. The CDR3 totals 15 residues. V was clipped by 4 bases and J by 3 bases; unmatched bases: 6. CDR1 is MDHEN and CDR2 is SYDVKM in the germline V gene. CDR3 in DNA: TGTGCCAGCAGTTACCGGACAGGACACAATCAGCCCCAGCATTTT. The encoded protein is CASSYRTGHNQPQHF.

Points on this clonotype: Mismatch with germline at one junction end may stem from a read error. J is TRBJ1-2 and V is TRBV5-1; 9 bases are shared with TRBD1. Germline loops: CDR1 SGHRS, CDR2 YFSETQ. The CDR3 totals 16 residues. CDR3 coding DNA: TGCGGCAGCAGCTTATATACAGGACAGGGGCGTAATGGCTACACCTTC. Translating it yields CGSSLYTGQGRNGYTF. Drawing the rest from reference TRBV5-1 and TRBJ1-2, the complete variable domain is KAGVTQTPRYLIKTRGQQVTLSCSPISGHRSVSWYQQTPGQGLQFLFEYFSETQRNKGNFPGRFSGRQFSNSRSEMNVSTLELGDSALYLCGSSLYTGQGRNGYTFGSGTRLTVV.

This clonotype was recorded many times. The chain couples TRBV11-3 to TRBJ2-1; 7 bases are a match to TRBD2. This CDR3 region has 18 residues. The V gene's germline CDR1 is SGHNT and CDR2 YENEEA. After removal of 5 bases from V and 3 bases from J, the junction contained 16 bases not matched to a gene. CDR3 nucleotides: TGTGCCAGCAGCAGCGGCCGGTTGATTAGGGAGGGCTACAATGAGCAGTTCTTC. Its protein is CASSSGRLIREGYNEQFF.

This clonotype was seen at least ten times. The CDR3 coding sequence is TGCAGTGCTAGCCCCGGGCCCAGCTACAATGAGCAGTTCTTC. Translating it yields CSASPGPSYNEQFF. The rearrangement joins TRBV20-1 to TRBJ2-1; D gene uncertain. The V gene lost 3 bases and the J gene lost 3 bases, with 12 bases spanning the gap. CDR3 length equals 14 residues. CDR1 DFQATT and CDR2 SNEGSKA come from the germline V gene (reference sequence).

This clonotype occurred many times. As DNA, the CDR3 is TGTGCCAGCACCAAGATGCCCAGGGGCACCTACAATGAGCAGTTCTTC. Translated: CASTKMPRGTYNEQFF. V is TRBV28 and J is TRBJ2-1; a possible D gene is TRBD1 (6 bases). The CDR3 consists of 16 residues. The germline V gene encodes CDR1 MDHEN and CDR2 SYDVKM. Deletions cut 7 bases from V and 2 bases from J, with 18 bases between.

This chain joins TRBV12-3 or TRBV12-4 and TRBJ2-5; no clear D. V lost 3 bases and J lost 1, with 12 bases in between. The CDR3 runs to 15 residues. CDR3 coding DNA: TGTGCCAGCAGTTTCGGGCCTTACCCCCAAGAGACCCAGTACTTC. It yields the protein CASSFGPYPQETQYF.

This chain joins TRBV6-1 and TRBJ2-7; D gene unclear. V lost 6 bases and J lost 3, with 15 bases in between. Germline loops: CDR1 MNHNS, CDR2 SASEGT. This CDR3 is built from 14 residues. In DNA form, the CDR3 reads TGTGCCAGCAGCCAGTCTTGGAAGGTCTACGAGCAGTACTTC. It translates to CASSQSWKVYEQYF.

This clonotype was recorded many times. This chain uses TRBV20-1 with TRBJ2-1; the match to TRBD1 covers 9 bases. Germline CDR1 reads DFQATT; CDR2 reads SNEGSKA (reference sequence). The CDR3 loop spans 14 amino acids. V gave up 6 bases and J gave up 2 bases; unmatched junction bases: 5. CDR3 coding DNA: TGCAGTGCCATACAGGGGGCCGCCTACAATGAGCAGTTCTTC. Its translation: CSAIQGAAYNEQFF.

This clonotype was seen repeatedly, ten times or more. The J gene is TRBJ2-7, the V gene TRBV6-1, with D tentatively TRBD2 (6 bases). CDR1 and CDR2 (germline): MNHNS, SASEGT. V was cut by 5 bases and J by 4 bases, with 15 bases left in between. The CDR3 covers 14 residues. In DNA form, the CDR3 reads TGTGCCAGCAGTAGTCCGGGACTGACTTACGAGCAGTACTTC. This encodes CASSSPGLTYEQYF.